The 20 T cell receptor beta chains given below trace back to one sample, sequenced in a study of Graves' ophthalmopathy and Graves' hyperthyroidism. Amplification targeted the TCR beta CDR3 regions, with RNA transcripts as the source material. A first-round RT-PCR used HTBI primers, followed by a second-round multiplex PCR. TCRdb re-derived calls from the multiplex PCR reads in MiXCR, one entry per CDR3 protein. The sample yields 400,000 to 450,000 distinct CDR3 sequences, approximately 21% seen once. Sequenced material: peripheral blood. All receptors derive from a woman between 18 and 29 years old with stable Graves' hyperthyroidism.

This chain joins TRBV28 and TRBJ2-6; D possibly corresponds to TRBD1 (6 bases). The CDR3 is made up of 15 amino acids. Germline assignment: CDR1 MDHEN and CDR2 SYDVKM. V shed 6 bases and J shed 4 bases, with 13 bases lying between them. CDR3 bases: TGTGCCAGCAGCATCGCAGGGGACGGGGCCAACGTCCTGACTTTC. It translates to CASSIAGDGANVLTF.

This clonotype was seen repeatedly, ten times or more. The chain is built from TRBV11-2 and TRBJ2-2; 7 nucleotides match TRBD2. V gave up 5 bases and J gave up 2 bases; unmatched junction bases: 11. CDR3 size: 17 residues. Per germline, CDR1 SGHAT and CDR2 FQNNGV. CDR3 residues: CASSTAAGGFNTGELFF. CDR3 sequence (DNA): TGTGCCAGCAGCACCGCCGCCGGGGGGTTTAACACCGGGGAGCTGTTTTTT.

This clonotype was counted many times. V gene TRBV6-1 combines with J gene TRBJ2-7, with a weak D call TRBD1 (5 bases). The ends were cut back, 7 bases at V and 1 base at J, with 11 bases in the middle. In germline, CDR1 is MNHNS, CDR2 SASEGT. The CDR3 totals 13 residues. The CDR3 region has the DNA TGTGCCAGCAAGTGGACACTTTCCTACGAGCAGTACTTC. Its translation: CASKWTLSYEQYF.

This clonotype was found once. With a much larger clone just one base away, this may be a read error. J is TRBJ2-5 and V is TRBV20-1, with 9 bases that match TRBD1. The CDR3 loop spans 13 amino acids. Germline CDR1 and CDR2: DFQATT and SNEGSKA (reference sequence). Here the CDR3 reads CSAKTGGPEIQYF. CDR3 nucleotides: TGCAGTGCAAAGACAGGGGGTCCGGAGATCCAGTACTTC.

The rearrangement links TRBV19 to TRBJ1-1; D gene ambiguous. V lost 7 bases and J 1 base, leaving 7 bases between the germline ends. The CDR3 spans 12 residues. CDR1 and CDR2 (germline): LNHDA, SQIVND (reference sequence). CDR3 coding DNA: TGTGCCAGTAACGGAAGGAACACTGAAGCTTTCTTT. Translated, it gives CASNGRNTEAFF.

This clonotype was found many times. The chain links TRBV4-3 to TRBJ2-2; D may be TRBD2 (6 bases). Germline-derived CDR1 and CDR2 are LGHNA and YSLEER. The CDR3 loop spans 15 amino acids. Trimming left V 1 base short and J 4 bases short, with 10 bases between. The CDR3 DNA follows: TGCGCCAGCAGCCAAGTTGTCGGGGGCACCGGGGAGCTGTTTTTT. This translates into CASSQVVGGTGELFF.

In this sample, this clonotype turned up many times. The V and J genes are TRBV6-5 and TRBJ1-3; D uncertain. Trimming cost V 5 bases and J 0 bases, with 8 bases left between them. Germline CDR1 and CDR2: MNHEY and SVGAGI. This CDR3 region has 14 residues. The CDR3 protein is CASSRSLSGNTIYF. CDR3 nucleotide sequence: TGTGCCAGCAGTCGATCCCTCTCTGGAAACACCATATATTTT.

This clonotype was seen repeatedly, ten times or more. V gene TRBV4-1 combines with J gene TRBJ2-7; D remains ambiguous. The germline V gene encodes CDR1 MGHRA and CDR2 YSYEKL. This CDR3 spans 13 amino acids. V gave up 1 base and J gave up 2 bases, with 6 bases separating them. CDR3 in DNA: TGCGCCAGCAGCCAAGGCCAGACCTACGAGCAGTACTTC. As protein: CASSQGQTYEQYF.

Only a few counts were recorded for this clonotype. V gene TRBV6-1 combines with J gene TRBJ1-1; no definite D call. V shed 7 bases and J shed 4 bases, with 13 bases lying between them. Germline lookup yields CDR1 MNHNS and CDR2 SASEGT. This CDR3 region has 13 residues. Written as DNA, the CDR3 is TGTGCCAGCACCCCGGACGGAATCACTGAAGCTTTCTTT. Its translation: CASTPDGITEAFF.

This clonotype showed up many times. DNA of the CDR3: TGTGCCAGCAGCGTGGCCCTCTCTGGAAACACCATATATTTT. Protein sequence: CASSVALSGNTIYF. The chain joins TRBV9 to TRBJ1-3, with D uncertain. The CDR3 contains 14 residues. Trimming took off 2 bases at V and 0 bases at J, with 6 bases between the two ends. Germline V gene lookup returns CDR1 SGDLS and CDR2 YYNGEE.

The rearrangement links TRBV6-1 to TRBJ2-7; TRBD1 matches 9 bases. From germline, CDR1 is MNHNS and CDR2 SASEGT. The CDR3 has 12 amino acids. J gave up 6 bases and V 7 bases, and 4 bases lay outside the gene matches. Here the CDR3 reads CASTRGQGEQYF. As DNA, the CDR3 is TGTGCCAGCACCAGGGGACAGGGCGAGCAGTACTTC.

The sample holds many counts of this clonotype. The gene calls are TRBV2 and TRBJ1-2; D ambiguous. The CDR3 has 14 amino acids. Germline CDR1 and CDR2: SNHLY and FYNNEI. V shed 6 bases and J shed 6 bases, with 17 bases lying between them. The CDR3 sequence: CASRPRRSVHGYTF. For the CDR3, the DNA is TGTGCCAGCAGGCCCCGGAGGTCCGTACATGGCTACACCTTC.

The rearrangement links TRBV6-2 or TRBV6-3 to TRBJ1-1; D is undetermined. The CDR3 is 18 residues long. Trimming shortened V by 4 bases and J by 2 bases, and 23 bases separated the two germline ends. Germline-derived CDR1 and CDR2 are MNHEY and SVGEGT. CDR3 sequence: CASSFGPSRLNYNTEAFF. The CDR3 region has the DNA TGTGCCAGCAGTTTCGGGCCGAGCCGACTCAACTACAACACTGAAGCTTTCTTT.

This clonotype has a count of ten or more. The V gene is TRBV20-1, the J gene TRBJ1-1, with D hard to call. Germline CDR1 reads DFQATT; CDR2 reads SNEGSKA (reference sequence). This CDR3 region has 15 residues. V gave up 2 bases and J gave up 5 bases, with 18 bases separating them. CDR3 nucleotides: TGCAGTGCTAGAACTTCGGCGGGATCCGGGACTGAAGCTTTCTTT. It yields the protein CSARTSAGSGTEAFF.

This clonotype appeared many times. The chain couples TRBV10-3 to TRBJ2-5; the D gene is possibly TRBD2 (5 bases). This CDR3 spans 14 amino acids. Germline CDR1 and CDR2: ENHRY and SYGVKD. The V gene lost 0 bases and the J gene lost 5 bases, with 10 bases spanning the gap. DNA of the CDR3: TGTGCCATCAGTGAGTCAAAGGGAGACGAGACCCAGTACTTC. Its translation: CAISESKGDETQYF.

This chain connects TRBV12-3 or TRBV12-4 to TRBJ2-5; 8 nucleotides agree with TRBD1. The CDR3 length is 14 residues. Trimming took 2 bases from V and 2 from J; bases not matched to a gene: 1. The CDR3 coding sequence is TGTGCCAGCAGTTTAAACAGGGGGCAAGAGACCCAGTACTTC. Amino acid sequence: CASSLNRGQETQYF.

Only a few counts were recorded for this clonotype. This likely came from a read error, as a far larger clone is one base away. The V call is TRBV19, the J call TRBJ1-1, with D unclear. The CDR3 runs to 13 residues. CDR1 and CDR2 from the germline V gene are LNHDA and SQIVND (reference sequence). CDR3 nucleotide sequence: TGTGCCAGTAGTACAACGGGGAACACTGAAGCTTGCTTT. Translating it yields CASSTTGNTEACF.

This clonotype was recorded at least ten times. The CDR3 nucleotides read TGTGCCAGCAGTGAGTTCGGCGTAAACCAAGAGACCCAGTACTTC. It yields the protein CASSEFGVNQETQYF. The chain joins TRBV2 to TRBJ2-5; D gene ambiguous. This CDR3 has 15 residues. Trimming pared 3 bases from V and 0 bases from J, leaving 11 bases between. Germline CDR1 SNHLY, CDR2 FYNNEI.

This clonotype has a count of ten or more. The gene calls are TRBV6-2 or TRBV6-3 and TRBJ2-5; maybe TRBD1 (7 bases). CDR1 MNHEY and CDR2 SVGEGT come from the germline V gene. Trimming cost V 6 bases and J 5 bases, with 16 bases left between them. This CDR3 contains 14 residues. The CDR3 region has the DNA TGTGCCAGCAGATCATCGACAGGGAGGGAGACCCAGTACTTC. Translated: CASRSSTGRETQYF.

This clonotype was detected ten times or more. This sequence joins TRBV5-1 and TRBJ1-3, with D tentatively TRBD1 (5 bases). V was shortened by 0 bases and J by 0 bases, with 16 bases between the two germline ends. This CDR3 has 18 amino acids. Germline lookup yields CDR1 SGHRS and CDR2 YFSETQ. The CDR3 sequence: CASSLDGGDSSSGNTIYF. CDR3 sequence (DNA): TGCGCCAGCAGCTTGGACGGGGGGGACTCCAGCTCTGGAAACACCATATATTTT.